This TCR beta chain was found in a study of cytomegalovirus exposure and HLA in healthy donors. The CDR3 length is 13 residues. The ends were cut back, 5 bases at V and 6 bases at J, with 10 bases in the middle. Looked up from germline, CDR1 is LNHDA and CDR2 is SQIVND (reference sequence). With respect to this clone: Its antigen is currently unknown.

General study results and limits: An observed cluster of highly shared sequence variants was recorded as a likely sequencing artifact. Later, an analysis showed that TCR beta chains associated with HLA were more clonally expanded than others that were equally common.

PCR involved 60 Vbeta and 13 Jbeta primers. Measured with immunoSEQ multiplex PCR; TCRdb has only the in-frame clones, and not every one. The table shows about 36,000 clones, with about 53% occurring only once. The sequencing input was PBMCs. The TCR comes from a woman in her forties in good health and CMV-seropositive. V and J are TRBV19 and TRBJ2-2; tentative D call: TRBD1 (6 bases). CDR3 amino acids: CASSLQGPGELFF. The CDR3 DNA reads TGTGCCAGTAGTCTACAGGGACCCGGGGAGCTGTTTTTT.